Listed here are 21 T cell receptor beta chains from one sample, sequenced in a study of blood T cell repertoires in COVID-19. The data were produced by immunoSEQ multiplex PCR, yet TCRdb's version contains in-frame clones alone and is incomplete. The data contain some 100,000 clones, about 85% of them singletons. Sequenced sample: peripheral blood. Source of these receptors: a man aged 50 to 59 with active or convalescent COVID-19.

The CDR3: CASSQEVTGNQPQHF. The CDR3 bases are TGCGCCAGCAGCCAAGAGGTGACAGGGAATCAGCCCCAGCATTTT. The rearrangement joins TRBV4-1 to TRBJ1-5; TRBD1 matches 7 bases. Germline lookup yields CDR1 MGHRA and CDR2 YSYEKL. The CDR3 covers 15 residues. The ends lost 0 bases at V and 4 bases at J; junction bases unmatched: 3.

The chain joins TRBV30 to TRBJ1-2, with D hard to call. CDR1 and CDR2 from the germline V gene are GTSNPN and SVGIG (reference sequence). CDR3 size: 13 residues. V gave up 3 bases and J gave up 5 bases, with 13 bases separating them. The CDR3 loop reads CAWRMSAQYGYTF. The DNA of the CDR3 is TGTGCCTGGAGAATGAGTGCTCAATATGGCTACACCTTC.

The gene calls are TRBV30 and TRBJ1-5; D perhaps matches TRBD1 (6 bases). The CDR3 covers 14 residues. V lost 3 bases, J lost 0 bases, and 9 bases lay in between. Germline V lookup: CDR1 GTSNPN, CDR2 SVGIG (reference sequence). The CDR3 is CAWSQGNSNQPQHF. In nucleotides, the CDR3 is TGTGCCTGGAGCCAGGGGAATAGCAATCAGCCCCAGCATTTT.

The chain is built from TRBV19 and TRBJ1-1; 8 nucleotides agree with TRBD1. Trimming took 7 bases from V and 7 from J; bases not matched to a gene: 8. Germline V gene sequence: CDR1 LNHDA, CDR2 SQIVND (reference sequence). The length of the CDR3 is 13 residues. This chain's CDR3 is CASKLGRGREAFF. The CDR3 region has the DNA TGTGCCAGTAAGCTCGGCAGGGGGCGTGAAGCTTTCTTT.

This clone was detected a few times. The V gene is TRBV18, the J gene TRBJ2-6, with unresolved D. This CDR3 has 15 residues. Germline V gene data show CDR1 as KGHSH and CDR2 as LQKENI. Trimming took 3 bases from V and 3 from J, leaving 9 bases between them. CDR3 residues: CASSPQGVGANVLTF. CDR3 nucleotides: TGTGCCAGCTCACCCCAAGGAGTTGGGGCCAACGTCCTGACTTTC.

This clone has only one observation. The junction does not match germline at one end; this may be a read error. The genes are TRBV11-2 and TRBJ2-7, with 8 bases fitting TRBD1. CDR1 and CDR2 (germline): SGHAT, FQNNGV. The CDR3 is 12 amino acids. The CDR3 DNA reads TGTGCCAGCAGCCTCTTGGCGGGACAGGAGTCCTTC. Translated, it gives CASSLLAGQESF.

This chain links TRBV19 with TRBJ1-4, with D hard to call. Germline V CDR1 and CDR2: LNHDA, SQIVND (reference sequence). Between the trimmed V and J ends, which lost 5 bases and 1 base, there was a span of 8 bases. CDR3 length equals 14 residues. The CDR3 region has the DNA TGTGCCAGTAGTCGAACGAGAACTAATGAAAAACTGTTTTTT. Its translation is CASSRTRTNEKLFF.

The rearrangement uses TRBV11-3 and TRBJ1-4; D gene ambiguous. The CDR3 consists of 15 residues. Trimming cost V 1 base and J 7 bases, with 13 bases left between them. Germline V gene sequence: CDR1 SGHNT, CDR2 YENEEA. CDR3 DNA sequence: TGTGCCAGCAGCTTAGGGACCTCCAGCGGTGAAAAACTGTTTTTT. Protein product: CASSLGTSSGEKLFF.

CDR3 protein: CASSLGTANEQFF. DNA of the CDR3: TGTGCCAGCAGCTTAGGGACAGCCAATGAGCAGTTCTTC. The rearrangement joins TRBV7-3 to TRBJ2-1, with 7 bases lining up with TRBD1. The germline gives CDR1 SGHTA, CDR2 FQGTGA. V lost 2 bases to trimming and J lost 6 bases; unmatched junction nucleotides: 1. The CDR3 is 13 amino acids.

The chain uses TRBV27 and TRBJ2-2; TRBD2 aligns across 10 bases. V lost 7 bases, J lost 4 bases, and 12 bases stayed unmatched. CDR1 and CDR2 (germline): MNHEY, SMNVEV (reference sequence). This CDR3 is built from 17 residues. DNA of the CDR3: TGTGCCAGCAAATCGAGCGGGAGGGCCGGGGGCACCGGGGAGCTGTTTTTT. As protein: CASKSSGRAGGTGELFF.

CDR3 sequence reads: CASSPDSVTYEQYF. The CDR3 DNA sequence: TGTGCCAGCAGCCCCGACAGCGTCACCTACGAGCAGTACTTC. The chain is built from TRBV3-1 (or the pseudogene TRBV3-2) and TRBJ2-7; possibly TRBD1 for D (5 bases). V lost 4 bases, J lost 2 bases, and 12 bases lay in between. The CDR3 totals 14 residues. CDR1 is LGHDT and CDR2 is YNNKEL in the germline V gene (reference sequence).

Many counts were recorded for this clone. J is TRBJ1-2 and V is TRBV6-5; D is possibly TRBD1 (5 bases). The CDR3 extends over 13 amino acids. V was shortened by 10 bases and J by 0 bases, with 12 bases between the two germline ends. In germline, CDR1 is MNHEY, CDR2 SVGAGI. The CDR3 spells CATQAQANYGYTF. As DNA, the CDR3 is TGTGCCACGCAGGCACAGGCTAACTATGGCTACACCTTC.

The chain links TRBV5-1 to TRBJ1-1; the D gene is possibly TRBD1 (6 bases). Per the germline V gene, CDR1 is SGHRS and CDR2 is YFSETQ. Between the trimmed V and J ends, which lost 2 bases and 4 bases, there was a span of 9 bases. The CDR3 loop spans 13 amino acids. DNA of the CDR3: TGCGCCAGCAGCTTCACACAGGGCACTGAAGCTTTCTTT. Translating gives CASSFTQGTEAFF.

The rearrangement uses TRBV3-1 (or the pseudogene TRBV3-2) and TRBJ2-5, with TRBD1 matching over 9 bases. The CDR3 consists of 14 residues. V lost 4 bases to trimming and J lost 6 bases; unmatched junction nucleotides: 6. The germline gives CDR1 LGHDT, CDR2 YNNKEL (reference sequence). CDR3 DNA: TGTGCCAGCAGCCCCACAGGGGGCCCGAAGACCCAGTACTTC. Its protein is CASSPTGGPKTQYF.

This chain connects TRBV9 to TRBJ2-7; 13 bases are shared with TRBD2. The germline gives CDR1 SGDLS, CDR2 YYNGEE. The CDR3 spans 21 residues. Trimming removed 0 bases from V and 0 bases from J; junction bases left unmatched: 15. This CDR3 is CASSVARTSGRAHSYSYEQYF. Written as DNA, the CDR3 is TGTGCCAGCAGCGTAGCCCGGACTAGCGGGAGAGCTCATTCATACTCCTACGAGCAGTACTTC.

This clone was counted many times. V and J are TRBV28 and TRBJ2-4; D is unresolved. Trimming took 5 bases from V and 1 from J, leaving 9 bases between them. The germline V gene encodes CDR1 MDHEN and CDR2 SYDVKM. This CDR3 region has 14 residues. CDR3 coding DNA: TGTGCCAGCAGTGTCCGGTCGGCCAAAAACATTCAGTACTTC. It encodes CASSVRSAKNIQYF.

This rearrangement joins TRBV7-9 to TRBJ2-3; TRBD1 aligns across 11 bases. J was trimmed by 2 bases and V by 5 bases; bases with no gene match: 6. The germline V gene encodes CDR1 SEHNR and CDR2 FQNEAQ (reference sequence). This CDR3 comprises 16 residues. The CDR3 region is CASSARDRGYTDTQYF. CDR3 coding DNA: TGTGCCAGCAGCGCCCGGGACAGGGGGTACACAGATACGCAGTATTTT. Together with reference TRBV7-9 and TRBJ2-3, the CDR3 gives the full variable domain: DTGVSQNPRHKITKRGQNVTFRCDPISEHNRLYWYRQTLGQGPEFLTYFQNEAQLEKSRLLSDRFSAERPKGSFSTLEIQRTEQGDSAMYLCASSARDRGYTDTQYFGPGTRLTVL.

The CDR3 sequence: CAISGTVSGANVLTF. The CDR3 DNA follows: TGTGCCATCAGTGGGACAGTCTCTGGGGCCAACGTCCTGACTTTC. The V and J genes are TRBV10-3 and TRBJ2-6; D is perhaps TRBD1 (6 bases). Trimming removed 4 bases from V and 0 bases from J, with 7 bases in between. Germline V CDR1 and CDR2: ENHRY, SYGVKD. The CDR3 runs 15 residues.

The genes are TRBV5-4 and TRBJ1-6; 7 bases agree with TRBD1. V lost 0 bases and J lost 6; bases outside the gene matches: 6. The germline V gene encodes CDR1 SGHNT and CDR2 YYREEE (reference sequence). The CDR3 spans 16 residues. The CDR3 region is CASSLEEGAFNSPLHF. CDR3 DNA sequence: TGTGCCAGCAGCTTGGAGGAGGGGGCCTTTAATTCACCCCTCCACTTT.

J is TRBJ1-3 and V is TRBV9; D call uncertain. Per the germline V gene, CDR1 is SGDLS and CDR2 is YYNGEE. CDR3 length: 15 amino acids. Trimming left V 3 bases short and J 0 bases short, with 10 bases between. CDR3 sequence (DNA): TGTGCCAGCAGCGAAGATGCGAGCTCTGGAAACACCATATATTTT. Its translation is CASSEDASSGNTIYF. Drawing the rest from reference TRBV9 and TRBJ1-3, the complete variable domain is DSGVTQTPKHLITATGQRVTLRCSPRSGDLSVYWYQQSLDQGLQFLIQYYNGEERAKGNILERFSAQQFPDLHSELNLSSLELGDSALYFCASSEDASSGNTIYFGEGSWLTVV.

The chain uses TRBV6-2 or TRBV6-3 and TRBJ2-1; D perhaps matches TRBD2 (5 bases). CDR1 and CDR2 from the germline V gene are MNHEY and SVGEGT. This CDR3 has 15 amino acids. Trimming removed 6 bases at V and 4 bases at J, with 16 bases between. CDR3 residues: CASSPTSAPYNEQFF. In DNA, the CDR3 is TGTGCCAGCAGCCCTACTAGTGCCCCTTACAATGAGCAGTTCTTC.